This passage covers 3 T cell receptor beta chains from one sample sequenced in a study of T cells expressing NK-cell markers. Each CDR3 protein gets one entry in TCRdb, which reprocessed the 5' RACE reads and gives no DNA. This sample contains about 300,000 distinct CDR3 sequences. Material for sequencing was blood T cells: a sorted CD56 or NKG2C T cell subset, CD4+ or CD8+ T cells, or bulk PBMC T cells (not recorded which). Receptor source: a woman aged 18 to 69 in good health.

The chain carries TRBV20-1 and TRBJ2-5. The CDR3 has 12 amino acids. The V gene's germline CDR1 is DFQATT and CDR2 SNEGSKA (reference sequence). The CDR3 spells CSARGLQETQYF.

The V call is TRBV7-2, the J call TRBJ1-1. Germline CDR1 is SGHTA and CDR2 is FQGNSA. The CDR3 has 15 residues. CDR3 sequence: CASSHGTVKWTEAFF.

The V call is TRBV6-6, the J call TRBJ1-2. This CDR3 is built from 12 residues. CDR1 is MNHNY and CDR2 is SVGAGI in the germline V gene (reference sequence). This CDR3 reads CASLSSTGGYTF.